Presented here are 22 T cell receptor beta chains from one specimen sequenced in a study of CD8 T cells in Susac syndrome. An amount of RNA that ranged from roughly 0.5 to 1 ug was reverse transcribed with random hexamers. One entry per CDR3 protein, called by TCRdb with MiXCR from the immunoSEQ multiplex PCR reads. The sample lists roughly 140,000 distinct CDR3 sequences, 90% to 95% occurring once. The sample was CD8+ T cells from PBMCs. These receptors all come from a human donor with multiple sclerosis.

The CDR3 spells CASSQRFGEAANNQPQHF. The CDR3 region has the DNA TGCGCCAGCAGCCAACGATTCGGGGAGGCCGCCAATAATCAGCCCCAGCATTTT. The V call is TRBV4-1, the J call TRBJ1-5; D not certain. The CDR3 extends over 18 amino acids. V dropped 2 bases and J dropped 4 bases, with 21 bases sitting between them. Per germline, CDR1 MGHRA and CDR2 YSYEKL.

The chain links TRBV14 to TRBJ1-1; D ambiguous. Trimming took off 4 bases at V and 1 base at J, with 10 bases between the two ends. The length of the CDR3 is 14 residues. Germline V gene sequence: CDR1 SGHDN, CDR2 FVKESK. This chain's CDR3 is CASSPLYRNTEAFF. For the CDR3, the DNA is TGTGCCAGCAGCCCACTTTACCGGAACACTGAAGCTTTCTTT.

The chain employs TRBV27 and TRBJ2-7, with D perhaps matching TRBD1 or TRBD2 (5 bases each). V was clipped by 8 bases and J by 4 bases, with 15 bases between them. CDR1 is MNHEY and CDR2 is SMNVEV in the germline V gene (reference sequence). The CDR3 is 13 residues long. The CDR3 coding sequence is TGTGCCAGCGGCGCCGGGACGGTATACGAGCAGTACTTC. Translated, it gives CASGAGTVYEQYF.

The genes are TRBV29-1 and TRBJ1-2, with D uncertain. This CDR3 spans 13 amino acids. Germline V gene sequence: CDR1 SQVTM, CDR2 ANQGSEA. V was cut by 0 bases and J by 4 bases, with 9 bases left in between. CDR3 in amino acids: CSVEDSSLYGYTF. In DNA form, the CDR3 reads TGCAGCGTTGAAGATTCAAGTCTCTATGGCTACACCTTC.

The gene calls are TRBV3-1 and TRBJ1-2; D might be TRBD1 (6 bases). The germline V and J ends were trimmed by 2 bases and 4 bases, with 20 bases remaining between them. Germline lookup yields CDR1 LGHDT and CDR2 YNNKEL (reference sequence). This CDR3 region has 17 residues. The CDR3 spells CASSQLYRDTSPYGYTF. In DNA, the CDR3 is TGTGCCAGCAGCCAATTGTACCGGGACACCTCTCCCTATGGCTACACCTTC.

This clonotype has only one observation. The chain links TRBV5-1 to TRBJ1-6; D is unresolved. V lost 2 bases to trimming and J lost 7 bases, with 13 bases between them. The V gene's germline CDR1 is SGHRS and CDR2 YFSETQ. The CDR3 loop spans 15 amino acids. The CDR3 spells CASSFWEEGNSPLHF. CDR3 in DNA: TGCGCCAGCAGCTTTTGGGAAGAGGGCAATTCACCCCTCCACTTT.

V gene TRBV15 combines with J gene TRBJ1-5, with D hard to call. Germline CDR1 reads LNHNV; CDR2 reads YYDKDF (reference sequence). The V gene lost 0 bases and the J gene lost 2 bases, with 5 bases spanning the gap. The CDR3 sequence is 14 residues long. The CDR3 is CATSRDLGNQPQHF. The CDR3 DNA reads TGTGCCACCAGCAGAGATCTGGGCAATCAGCCCCAGCATTTT.

V and J are TRBV27 and TRBJ1-1; TRBD1 is a possible D gene (6 bases). Trimming stripped 2 bases from V and 5 bases from J, with 15 bases between. Germline loops: CDR1 MNHEY, CDR2 SMNVEV (reference sequence). The CDR3 is 15 residues long. The CDR3 is CASSLTGTGRTEAFF. The CDR3 DNA sequence: TGTGCCAGCAGTTTAACAGGGACGGGCCGAACTGAAGCTTTCTTT.

The rearrangement uses TRBV13 and TRBJ2-5, with D maybe TRBD2 (6 bases). The V gene lost 0 bases and the J gene lost 0 bases, with 8 bases spanning the gap. CDR1 and CDR2 (germline): PRHDT, FYEKMQ (reference sequence). The CDR3 contains 15 residues. The chain's CDR3 is CASSLGREYQETQYF. The CDR3 bases are TGTGCCAGCAGCTTAGGTCGGGAGTACCAAGAGACCCAGTACTTC.

V and J are TRBV29-1 and TRBJ1-5; 9 positions match TRBD1. Germline V gene lookup returns CDR1 SQVTM and CDR2 ANQGSEA. The CDR3 length is 19 residues. V dropped 2 bases and J dropped 2; count of bases not matched to a gene: 16. CDR3 in amino acids: CSVEPTGTGRTHGNQPQHF. DNA of the CDR3: TGCAGCGTTGAACCTACCGGGACAGGGCGTACCCATGGCAATCAGCCCCAGCATTTT.

The chain recombines TRBV28 with TRBJ2-1; D not certain. This CDR3 spans 14 amino acids. CDR1 is MDHEN and CDR2 is SYDVKM in the germline V gene. V shed 5 bases and J shed 0 bases, with 8 bases lying between them. The CDR3 DNA follows: TGTGCCAGCAGTCCACAGAGCTCCTACAATGAGCAGTTCTTC. As protein: CASSPQSSYNEQFF.

The V gene is TRBV9, the J gene TRBJ2-3; TRBD2 agrees at 14 bases. The CDR3 is 19 amino acids. Trimming at V came to 4 bases and at J to 0 bases, leaving 10 bases not matched to a gene. Germline CDR1 reads SGDLS; CDR2 reads YYNGEE. The CDR3 DNA follows: TGTGCCAGCAGCTCCCATGGGGGGACTAGCGGGGGTAGCACAGATACGCAGTATTTT. As protein: CASSSHGGTSGGSTDTQYF.

CDR3 residues: CASSPEYEQFF. The CDR3, as DNA: TGTGCCAGCTCACCGGAATATGAGCAGTTCTTC. This chain links TRBV18 with TRBJ2-1; no reliable D call. Germline-derived CDR1 and CDR2 are KGHSH and LQKENI. The CDR3 covers 11 residues. V lost 3 bases and J lost 8, with 5 bases in between.

The gene calls are TRBV9 and TRBJ2-2; D is tentatively TRBD1 or TRBD2 (7 bases each). V lost 0 bases, J lost 4 bases, and 16 bases lay in between. Germline V gives CDR1 SGDLS, CDR2 YYNGEE. The CDR3 is 17 residues long. The CDR3 DNA reads TGTGCCAGCAGCGTAGAGGGGGCACCGGGGGGCACCGGGGAGCTGTTTTTT. The encoded protein is CASSVEGAPGGTGELFF. Full variable domain (outside the CDR3, taken from reference TRBV9 and TRBJ2-2): DSGVTQTPKHLITATGQRVTLRCSPRSGDLSVYWYQQSLDQGLQFLIQYYNGEERAKGNILERFSAQQFPDLHSELNLSSLELGDSALYFCASSVEGAPGGTGELFFGEGSRLTVL.

The chain has TRBV2 and TRBJ2-3; 9 bases line up with TRBD1. Germline lookup yields CDR1 SNHLY and CDR2 FYNNEI. This CDR3 contains 16 residues. V shed 2 bases, J shed 1 base, and the junction held 4 bases outside the gene matches. In DNA form, the CDR3 reads TGTGCCAGCAGTGAATCCGGGACAGGGCGCACAGATACGCAGTATTTT. Its translation: CASSESGTGRTDTQYF.

This chain uses TRBV2 with TRBJ1-2, with 8 nucleotides matching TRBD1. Germline CDR1 SNHLY, CDR2 FYNNEI. Trimming removed 7 bases from V and 7 bases from J; junction bases left unmatched: 2. This CDR3 has 11 residues. The CDR3 reads CASTGGSGYTF. The CDR3 DNA sequence: TGTGCCAGCACAGGGGGCTCTGGCTACACCTTC.

CDR3 in DNA: TGTGCCAGCAGCCCTACCGGGTCCCAGGCAGAGACCCAGTACTTC. Translation: CASSPTGSQAETQYF. The chain uses TRBV7-3 and TRBJ2-5; D remains ambiguous. Between the trimmed V and J ends, which lost 5 bases and 4 bases, there was a span of 17 bases. The CDR3 runs to 15 residues. The germline CDR1 and CDR2 sequences are SGHTA and FQGTGA.

The rearrangement links TRBV27 to TRBJ1-1; no reliable D call. Trimming took off 3 bases at V and 7 bases at J, with 9 bases between the two ends. The CDR3 is 12 amino acids. Germline V gene lookup returns CDR1 MNHEY and CDR2 SMNVEV (reference sequence). The CDR3 is CASSFLKGEAFF. In nucleotides, the CDR3 is TGTGCCAGCAGTTTCCTTAAAGGTGAAGCTTTCTTT.

The V and J genes are TRBV13 and TRBJ1-2; perhaps TRBD1 as D (6 bases). The CDR3 contains 15 residues. V was cut by 0 bases and J by 0 bases, with 8 bases left in between. CDR1 and CDR2 (germline): PRHDT, FYEKMQ (reference sequence). Here the CDR3 reads CASSLGRDTNYGYTF. The CDR3 nucleotides are TGTGCCAGCAGCTTAGGCCGGGACACTAACTATGGCTACACCTTC.

The gene calls are TRBV24-1 and TRBJ2-3, with a tentative D call TRBD2 (5 bases). Germline CDR1 reads KGHDR; CDR2 reads SFDVKD. This CDR3 comprises 13 residues. V was pared by 4 bases and J by 6 bases, with 10 bases between. The CDR3 region has the DNA TGTGCCACCAGTGACTCCGAGCGGGATACGCAGTATTTT. Its protein is CATSDSERDTQYF.

This clonotype was detected only once. The genes are TRBV4-2 and TRBJ2-7, with 12 bases fitting TRBD1. V lost 6 bases and J lost 6; bases outside the gene matches: 9. Germline loops: CDR1 LGHNA, CDR2 YNFKEQ. The CDR3 runs 15 residues. CDR3 residues: CASRTRPGQGAEQYF. The CDR3 DNA reads as TGTGCCAGCAGAACTCGACCGGGACAGGGGGCCGAGCAGTACTTC.

A single count supports this clonotype. The chain uses TRBV11-1 and TRBJ2-1, with D possibly called TRBD1 or TRBD2 (5 bases each). The germline V gene encodes CDR1 SGHAT and CDR2 FQDESV (reference sequence). There are 15 residues in the CDR3. V lost 2 bases and J 2 bases, leaving 10 bases between the germline ends. CDR3 nucleotides: TGTGCCAGCAGCTTATCTGGGACCACCTACAATGAGCAGTTCTTC. As protein: CASSLSGTTYNEQFF. Drawing the rest from reference TRBV11-1 and TRBJ2-1, the complete variable domain is EAEVAQSPRYKITEKSQAVAFWCDPISGHATLYWYRQILGQGPELLVQFQDESVVDDSQLPKDRFSAERLKGVDSTLKIQPAELGDSAMYLCASSLSGTTYNEQFFGPGTRLTVL.